Reported below is one TCR beta chain. Its target is unknown. CDR3 length equals 11 residues. Germline assignment: CDR1 SQVTM and CDR2 ANQGSEA. V was clipped by 4 bases and J by 0 bases, with 4 bases between them. This sample stems from a study of CD8+ T cells in alopecia areata. Looking at the study overall: It was oral tofacitinib, at 5 to 10 mg twice daily, that treated patients received.

General study results and limits: Lesional scalp displayed greater clonality than normal scalp, most notably in alopecia totalis/universalis.

As the sequencing template, cDNA was produced by extracting RNA and reverse transcribing it. Data came from immunoSEQ multiplex PCR; TCRdb stores just in-frame clones and leaves some out. This table has 170,000 or so clones, more than 60% appearing once. This TCR was sampled from a human donor with alopecia areata. The sample consisted of CD4+ T cells sorted from blood, taken at week 0. The rearrangement joins TRBV29-1 to TRBJ2-7; no clear D gene. CDR3 DNA: TGCAGCGTTGTCGACTCCTACGAGCAGTACTTC. It is translated as CSVVDSYEQYF.